Listed here are 27 T cell receptor beta chains from one sample, sequenced in a study of type 1 and type 2 diabetes patients. PCR was run on genomic DNA. Amplification of the beta chain CDR3 used 30 forward and 13 reverse multiplex primers. A single record per CDR3 protein comes from TCRdb applying MiXCR to the multiplex PCR reads. In the table there are a few hundred thousand distinct CDR3 sequences, approximately 45% of which are singletons. Sample: peripheral blood mononuclear cells (PBMCs). All receptors derive from a man aged 18 to 29 with type 2 diabetes.

The CDR3 DNA follows: TGCGCCAGCAGTGAGATTCCGGGACGAAGGTTGCGGCAGTTCTTC. Encoded protein: CASSEIPGRRLRQFF. The chain recombines TRBV10-1 with TRBJ2-5; D may be TRBD1 or TRBD2 (5 bases each). The J call may be incorrect, as the DNA end agrees better with TRBJ2-1. The CDR3 runs to 15 residues. CDR1 is WNHNN and CDR2 is SYGVQD in the germline V gene (reference sequence).

This clonotype has just one count. A much larger clone lies one base from this, so it may be a read error. This CDR3 reads CAISEGGYTF. Here the CDR3 DNA reads TGTGCCATCAGTGAGGGTGGCTACACCTTC. This rearrangement joins TRBV10-3 to TRBJ1-2; D is uncertain. The CDR3 has 10 residues. Germline V gene lookup returns CDR1 ENHRY and CDR2 SYGVKD. V gave up 2 bases and J gave up 7 bases, with 2 bases separating them.

J is TRBJ1-5 and V is TRBV20-1; D is possibly TRBD1 (6 bases). Trimming removed 6 bases at V and 4 bases at J, with 16 bases between. The CDR3 has 14 amino acids. CDR1 DFQATT and CDR2 SNEGSKA come from the germline V gene (reference sequence). DNA of the CDR3: TGCAGTGCGATGAACAGGGCCTTAAATCAGCCCCAGCATTTT. Translation: CSAMNRALNQPQHF.

Comments on this clonotype: A much more abundant neighbour one base away suggests this may be a read error. The V gene is TRBV10-2, the J gene TRBJ1-2; 10 bases are shared with TRBD1. CDR3 size: 16 residues. Germline CDR1 reads WSHSY; CDR2 reads SAAADI. In nucleotides, the CDR3 is TGCGCCAGCAGCAAGACAGGGGGCCAATCCAACTGTGGCTACACCTTC. Translation gives CASSKTGGQSNCGYTF.

The V and J genes are TRBV4-3 and TRBJ1-4, with D possibly being TRBD1 (6 bases). The germline V and J ends were trimmed by 6 bases and 6 bases, with 11 bases remaining between them. The CDR3 loop spans 13 amino acids. CDR1 is LGHNA, CDR2 YSLEER, per germline. CDR3 coding DNA: TGCGCCAGCAGAGGGAGGGGGGATGAAAAACTGTTTTTT. Residues: CASRGRGDEKLFF.

Concerning this clonotype: A much larger clonotype is one base distant, so this may be a read error. The chain combines TRBV2 with TRBJ1-1; 7 nucleotides match TRBD1. Germline-derived CDR1 and CDR2 are SNHLY and FYNNEI. The CDR3 is 15 amino acids. CDR3 amino acids: CAGSEGRTGNTEAFF. In DNA form, the CDR3 reads TGTGCCGGCAGTGAAGGACGGACAGGGAACACTGAAGCTTTCTTT.

The genes are TRBV19 and TRBJ1-4; possibly TRBD1 for D (6 bases). In germline, CDR1 is LNHDA, CDR2 SQIVND (reference sequence). V dropped 11 bases and J dropped 6 bases, with 16 bases sitting between them. This CDR3 comprises 13 residues. CDR3 region: CAGNGGHDEKLFF. CDR3 bases: TGTGCCGGAAACGGGGGGCATGATGAAAAACTGTTTTTT.

CDR3 loop: CASSPPLFVNTEAFF. In DNA form, the CDR3 reads TGTGCCAGTAGTCCACCCCTCTTTGTGAACACTGAAGCTTTCTTT. The chain has TRBV12-3 or TRBV12-4 and TRBJ1-1; no clear D gene. V was cut by 9 bases and J by 0 bases, with 17 bases left in between. The CDR3 is made up of 15 amino acids.

This clonotype was detected a few times. The rearrangement joins TRBV9 to TRBJ2-3; perhaps TRBD1 as D (6 bases). This CDR3 contains 14 residues. V gave up 0 bases and J gave up 1 base, with 6 bases separating them. Per germline, CDR1 SGDLS and CDR2 YYNGEE. The chain's CDR3 is CASSVGTGTDTQYF. In nucleotides, the CDR3 is TGTGCCAGCAGCGTAGGGACAGGCACAGATACGCAGTATTTT.

The chain couples TRBV5-1 to TRBJ1-4; tentatively, D is TRBD1 (5 bases). This CDR3 contains 13 residues. V lost 0 bases and J 8 bases, leaving 8 bases between the germline ends. Germline values: CDR1 SGHRS, CDR2 YFSETQ. CDR3 amino acids: CASSLARGEKLFF. The DNA for the CDR3 is TGCGCCAGCAGCTTGGCCCGGGGGGAAAAACTGTTTTTT.

The chain is built from TRBV29-1 and TRBJ2-1; 7 bases agree with TRBD1. In germline, CDR1 is SQVTM, CDR2 ANQGSEA. The CDR3 sequence is 14 residues long. The ends lost 3 bases at V and 0 bases at J; junction bases unmatched: 2. The DNA of the CDR3 is TGCAGCGTTGAGGACAGGAGCTCCTACAATGAGCAGTTCTTC. It yields the protein CSVEDRSSYNEQFF.

V is TRBV30 and J is TRBJ2-7, with D maybe TRBD1 (6 bases). Trimming pared 2 bases from V and 5 bases from J, leaving 19 bases between. The germline V gene encodes CDR1 GTSNPN and CDR2 SVGIG (reference sequence). CDR3 length equals 15 residues. Here the CDR3 reads CAWSPPRGSPNEQYF. DNA of the CDR3: TGTGCCTGGAGTCCCCCCAGGGGATCGCCCAACGAGCAGTACTTC.

The rearrangement joins TRBV20-1 to TRBJ1-5; D not certain. Germline V gene lookup returns CDR1 DFQATT and CDR2 SNEGSKA (reference sequence). The CDR3 length is 13 residues. V shed 1 base and J shed 1 base, with 5 bases lying between them. The chain's CDR3 is CSARVGSNQPQHF. CDR3 DNA sequence: TGCAGTGCTAGAGTCGGAAGCAATCAGCCCCAGCATTTT.

This clonotype was found a few times. The chain carries TRBV19 and TRBJ1-1; maybe TRBD1 (5 bases). Between the trimmed V and J ends, which lost 3 bases and 4 bases, there was a span of 9 bases. In germline, CDR1 is LNHDA, CDR2 SQIVND (reference sequence). The CDR3 consists of 13 residues. The CDR3 here is CASSMYRGTEAFF. The CDR3 nucleotides read TGTGCCAGTAGTATGTATAGGGGCACTGAAGCTTTCTTT.

A few counts support this clonotype. The V call is TRBV12-3 or TRBV12-4, the J call TRBJ1-6; possible D gene TRBD1, 5 bases. Trimming cost V 10 bases and J 14 bases, with 6 bases left between them. The CDR3 is 8 residues long. The CDR3 protein is CANRTLHF. The CDR3 bases are TGTGCCAACAGGACCCTCCACTTT.

The CDR3 sequence: CASSSPFLHRDTGELFF. DNA for the CDR3: TGTGCCAGTAGTAGCCCCTTTTTACATCGGGACACCGGGGAGCTGTTTTTT. The chain is built from TRBV19 and TRBJ2-2; D is unresolved. The V gene's germline CDR1 is LNHDA and CDR2 SQIVND (reference sequence). The V end lost 4 bases, the J end lost 3 bases, and 18 bases lay between the germline ends. This CDR3 region has 17 residues.

The chain links TRBV6-5 to TRBJ1-2; 8 nucleotides line up with TRBD1. The CDR3 consists of 16 residues. V shed 4 bases, J shed 4 bases, and the junction held 11 bases outside the gene matches. The germline V gene has CDR1 MNHEY and CDR2 SVGAGI. CDR3 amino acids: CASSFSTGDKFYGYTF. The CDR3, as DNA: TGTGCCAGCAGTTTCTCGACAGGGGATAAGTTCTATGGCTACACCTTC.

The chain is built from TRBV10-3 and TRBJ1-1, with D unresolved. The ends were cut back, 0 bases at V and 2 bases at J, with 7 bases in the middle. The germline gives CDR1 ENHRY, CDR2 SYGVKD. The CDR3 loop spans 14 amino acids. CDR3 DNA: TGTGCCATCAGTGAGTCCAAGGCTAACACTGAAGCTTTCTTT. It codes for CAISESKANTEAFF.

This rearrangement joins TRBV6-5 to TRBJ2-5; D is unresolved. Germline lookup yields CDR1 MNHEY and CDR2 SVGAGI. The CDR3 covers 14 residues. Trimming left V 1 base short and J 0 bases short, with 6 bases between. CDR3 bases: TGTGCCAGCAGTTACTTGGCAGACCAAGAGACCCAGTACTTC. This sequence encodes CASSYLADQETQYF.

The chain employs TRBV2 and TRBJ2-7, with TRBD1 matching 9 bases. CDR1 and CDR2 from the germline V gene are SNHLY and FYNNEI. The CDR3 contains 12 residues. V trimming: 9 bases; J trimming: 10 bases; junction bases outside the gene matches: 10. The CDR3 protein is CASRTGEEIQYF. In nucleotides, the CDR3 is TGTGCCAGTCGGACAGGGGAAGAGATCCAGTACTTC.

This clonotype was found a few times. This chain links TRBV19 with TRBJ2-5; D not certain. This CDR3 is built from 13 residues. V lost 7 bases, J lost 1 base, and 10 bases lay in between. Looked up from germline, CDR1 is LNHDA and CDR2 is SQIVND (reference sequence). The CDR3 reads CASNNSPQETQYF. The CDR3 nucleotides read TGTGCCAGTAACAACAGCCCCCAAGAGACCCAGTACTTC.

This sequence joins TRBV2 and TRBJ2-7; D call uncertain. This CDR3 spans 11 amino acids. Germline loops: CDR1 SNHLY, CDR2 FYNNEI. V lost 3 bases and J 4 bases, leaving 4 bases between the germline ends. The CDR3 here is CASSEEYEQYF. In DNA form, the CDR3 reads TGTGCCAGCAGTGAGGAATACGAGCAGTACTTC.

V gene TRBV7-8 combines with J gene TRBJ2-3, with D perhaps matching TRBD2 (6 bases). Trimming took 1 base from V and 0 from J, leaving 14 bases between them. From germline, CDR1 is SGHVS and CDR2 FQNEAQ. There are 17 residues in the CDR3. The CDR3 is CASSLVPGTASTDTQYF. DNA of the CDR3: TGTGCCAGCAGCTTAGTGCCCGGGACTGCTAGCACAGATACGCAGTATTTT.

Details on this clonotype: The germline gene is not matched at one end of the junction; a read error may be the cause. The chain is built from TRBV7-2 and TRBJ2-1; 10 bases align to TRBD1. Germline lookup yields CDR1 SGHTA and CDR2 FQGNSA. There are 16 residues in the CDR3. CDR3 bases: TGTGCCGGCAGCCTGGCGGGGACAGGGGTATACAATGAGCAGTTCTTC. Translation: CAGSLAGTGVYNEQFF.

This clonotype was observed many times. The rearrangement uses TRBV15 and TRBJ2-5; tentative D call: TRBD1 (5 bases). The CDR3 spans 14 residues. Germline CDR1 reads LNHNV; CDR2 reads YYDKDF (reference sequence). Between the trimmed V and J ends, which lost 1 base and 0 bases, there was a span of 6 bases. The CDR3 loop is CATSRGQNQETQYF. The CDR3 region has the DNA TGTGCCACCAGCAGAGGACAGAACCAAGAGACCCAGTACTTC.

CDR3 sequence reads: CASSQGSGTLDGTEAFF. In DNA, the CDR3 is TGCGCCAGCAGCCAAGGATCCGGGACCCTGGACGGAACTGAAGCTTTCTTT. The chain couples TRBV4-1 to TRBJ1-1; D perhaps matches TRBD1 (5 bases). This CDR3 spans 17 amino acids. Trimming pared 1 base from V and 5 bases from J, leaving 20 bases between. Germline loops: CDR1 MGHRA, CDR2 YSYEKL.

The rearrangement uses TRBV12-3 or TRBV12-4 and TRBJ1-5, with D unresolved. Trimming cost V 4 bases and J 5 bases, with 12 bases left between them. The CDR3 runs 14 residues. The CDR3 region is CASSSSTGDQPQHF. In DNA form, the CDR3 reads TGTGCCAGCAGTTCCTCTACTGGGGATCAGCCCCAGCATTTT.